The rows below give T cell receptor beta chains drawn from one sample of a study of OX40 agonist ivuxolimab in advanced cancers. Using immunoSEQ multiplex PCR, the repertoire was profiled, and TCRdb retains in-frame clones only, with some absent. The data show 60,000 or so clones, less than 85% seen once. The material sequenced was CD4+ or CD8+ T cells sorted from blood, taken in a trial of the OX40 agonist ivuxolimab. These receptors were taken from an adult with an advanced solid tumor such as melanoma, head and neck, liver or kidney cancer. The CDR3 runs from the conserved cysteine through the conserved F or W. A D gene is named only where the DNA matches it firmly. Size is omitted from some rows. Given values are once, few, many or a class for expanded clones.

d_gene	j_gene	v_gene	abundance	CDR3aa	CDR3nt
NA	TRBJ2-6	TRBV7-9	NA	CASSSPGVAGANVLTF	TGTGCCAGCAGCTCGCCAGGGGTTGCTGGGGCCAACGTCCTGACTTTC
NA	TRBJ1-3	TRBV29-1	NA	CSVEDDRRGNTIYF	TGCAGCGTTGAAGACGACCGAAGAGGAAACACCATATATTTT
TRBD2	TRBJ2-3	TRBV7-9	few	CASSGTSGGADTQYF	TGTGCCAGCAGCGGGACTAGCGGGGGGGCGGATACGCAGTATTTT
NA	TRBJ2-5	TRBV19	NA	CASSRGLETQYF	TGTGCCAGCTCTAGGGGGTTGGAGACCCAGTACTTC
NA	TRBJ2-7	TRBV18	NA	CASSPGLRNTYEQYF	TGTGCCAGCTCCCCGGGACTCAGAAATACCTACGAGCAGTACTTC
NA	TRBJ2-7	TRBV21-1	NA	CASTTSGGAEQYF	TGTGCCAGCACCACTAGCGGGGGAGCCGAGCAGTACTTC
TRBD1	TRBJ2-3	TRBV19	NA	CASSSGQGARADTQYF	TGTGCCAGTAGTTCGGGACAGGGGGCGCGAGCAGATACGCAGTATTTT
TRBD2	TRBJ2-1	TRBV2	NA	CASSEWGGGVNEQFF	TGTGCCAGCAGTGAGTGGGGCGGGGGTGTGAATGAGCAGTTCTTC
TRBD1	TRBJ2-5	TRBV6-5	NA	CASSYQDRVYGETQYF	TGTGCCAGCAGTTACCAGGACAGGGTTTATGGAGAGACCCAGTACTTC
NA	TRBJ1-2	TRBV2	NA	CASSPVEVSYGYTF	TGTGCCAGCAGCCCCGTAGAGGTTAGCTATGGCTACACCTTC
NA	TRBJ2-5	TRBV5-4	NA	CASSTGPEEETQYF	TGTGCCAGCAGCACGGGCCCAGAGGAAGAGACCCAGTACTTC
NA	TRBJ2-2	TRBV5-1	NA	CASSRDANTGELFF	TGCGCCAGCAGTCGGGACGCAAACACCGGGGAGCTGTTTTTT
NA	TRBJ2-5	TRBV5-1	NA	CASSFRGPFEETQYF	TGCGCCAGCAGCTTCCGGGGACCCTTTGAAGAGACCCAGTACTTC
TRBD2	TRBJ2-2	TRBV25-1	NA	CASSRGGSFGELFF	TGTGCCAGCTCCCGGGGGGGCAGTTTCGGGGAGCTGTTTTTT
TRBD1	TRBJ1-2	TRBV19	NA	CASSRGGTGGGYTF	TGTGCCAGTAGTAGGGGAGGGACAGGTGGAGGCTACACCTTC
TRBD1	TRBJ1-2	TRBV15	NA	CATATGAQDYGYTF	TGTGCCACCGCCACAGGGGCCCAGGACTATGGCTACACCTTC
NA	TRBJ1-5	TRBV6-5	NA	CASRGGALQPQHF	TGTGCCAGCAGGGGGGGGGCTTTGCAGCCCCAGCATTTT
NA	TRBJ1-1	TRBV7-3	NA	CASSLRGTGTEAFF	TGTGCCAGCAGCTTAAGGGGAACAGGGACTGAAGCTTTCTTT
TRBD1	TRBJ1-2	TRBV28	once	CASSTPTGGGGYTF	TGTGCCAGCAGCACTCCAACAGGGGGCGGGGGCTACACCTTC
NA	TRBJ2-3	TRBV28	NA	CASSLDRDTQYF	TGTGCCAGCAGTCTGGACAGAGATACGCAGTATTTT
NA	TRBJ2-1	TRBV6-5	NA	CASRRTASGNEQFF	TGTGCCAGCAGAAGGACAGCGTCGGGCAATGAGCAGTTCTTC
TRBD1	TRBJ1-6	TRBV10-3	NA	CATYPGQGNSPLHF	TGTGCCACCTACCCTGGACAGGGAAATTCACCCCTCCACTTT
NA	TRBJ2-3	TRBV27	NA	CASSLGPSTDTQYF	TGTGCCAGCAGTTTAGGACCGAGCACAGATACGCAGTATTTT
NA	TRBJ2-7	TRBV11-3	NA	CASSFFGEDEQYF	TGTGCCAGCAGCTTCTTTGGTGAAGACGAGCAGTACTTC
NA	TRBJ2-4	TRBV18	NA	CASSPQGLAKNIQYF	TGTGCCAGCTCGCCACAGGGACTAGCCAAAAACATTCAGTACTTC
NA	TRBJ1-2	TRBV6-4	NA	CASSILAGSNYGYTF	TGTGCCAGCAGTATTCTCGCAGGATCTAACTATGGCTACACCTTC
NA	TRBJ1-4	TRBV5-1	NA	CASSRANEKLFF	TGCGCCAGCAGCAGGGCGAATGAAAAACTGTTTTTT
NA	TRBJ1-6	TRBV5-5	NA	CASSFLIQGTYNSPLHF	TGTGCCAGCAGCTTCCTGATTCAGGGCACCTATAATTCACCCCTCCACTTT
NA	TRBJ1-1	TRBV7-2	NA	CASSLVLGAGEAFF	TGTGCCAGCAGCTTAGTACTGGGGGCGGGGGAAGCTTTCTTT
NA	TRBJ1-1	TRBV27	NA	CASSLGPGTGTEAFF	TGTGCCAGCAGTTTAGGGCCAGGGACCGGCACTGAAGCTTTCTTT
NA	TRBJ2-1	TRBV7-3	NA	CASSLVGSYNEQFF	TGTGCCAGCAGCTTAGTCGGCTCCTACAATGAGCAGTTCTTC
NA	TRBJ2-6	TRBV18	NA	CASSPLGRDSGANVLTF	TGTGCCAGCTCACCCCTGGGCAGGGACTCTGGGGCCAACGTCCTGACTTTC
NA	TRBJ2-7	TRBV28	once	CASSDSGTPYEQYF	TGTGCCAGCAGTGACTCCGGGACACCCTACGAGCAGTACTTC
TRBD1	TRBJ2-7	TRBV6-5	NA	CASRDPATGGIEQYF	TGTGCCAGCAGAGACCCGGCGACAGGGGGGATAGAGCAGTACTTC
NA	TRBJ1-1	TRBV2	NA	CASSQPNTEAFF	TGTGCCAGCAGCCAGCCTAACACTGAAGCTTTCTTT
NA	TRBJ1-2	TRBV18	NA	CASSQQTGEGYTF	TGTGCCAGCTCACAACAAACAGGTGAAGGCTACACCTTC
NA	TRBJ1-1	TRBV6-1	NA	CASSRDPQKHTEAFF	TGTGCCAGCAGCCGGGACCCTCAAAAGCACACTGAAGCTTTCTTT
TRBD1	TRBJ1-5	TRBV19	NA	CASRTGGARSNQPQHF	TGTGCCAGCAGGACAGGGGGCGCCCGGAGCAATCAGCCCCAGCATTTT
TRBD1	TRBJ1-5	TRBV7-6	NA	CASSLNPGGHQPQHF	TGTGCCAGCAGCCTGAATCCAGGGGGGCATCAGCCCCAGCATTTT
NA	TRBJ2-3	TRBV30	NA	CAWSGKGIGTDTQYF	TGTGCCTGGAGCGGAAAAGGAATCGGGACAGATACGCAGTATTTT
NA	TRBJ1-6	TRBV15	once	CATSRGDSGRGPLHF	TGTGCCACCAGCAGAGGAGACTCGGGGCGGGGGCCCCTCCACTTT